This T cell receptor (beta chain) derives from a study of cytomegalovirus exposure and HLA in healthy donors. As regards this clone: Its antigen is as yet unknown.

Study-wide findings and caveats: It was in a later analysis that TCR association rates were seen to vary by HLA locus, highest for DRB1 and lowest for HLA-C. A missense variant in DCLRE1C was later tied to TCR beta V- and J-gene trimming. Only CMV serostatus was available as immune exposure information.

The PCR ran on 60 Vbeta and 13 Jbeta primers. Assay used: immunoSEQ multiplex PCR; TCRdb lists only in-frame clones, some missing. The sample has 75,000 to 85,000 clones, 80% seen once. The V end lost 0 bases, the J end lost 5 bases, and 20 bases lay between the germline ends. The germline V gene has CDR1 SQVTM and CDR2 ANQGSEA. This CDR3 has 17 amino acids. The gene calls are TRBV29-1 and TRBJ2-1, with a tentative D call TRBD1 (6 bases). The clonotype comes from a male donor in good health and CMV-seronegative. The specimen was PBMCs. The CDR3 DNA reads as TGCAGCGTTGAAGAGGGGGCAGCGTATGTGGTGGACAATGAGCAGTTCTTC. Translation: CSVEEGAAYVVDNEQFF.